What follows are 20 T cell receptor beta chains derived from one specimen sequenced in a study of blood T cells in healthy people across ages. A second PCR, run for about 7 to 11 cycles, used a sample-barcoded 5' primer plus a J-beta primer mix. TCRdb analysed the 5' RACE reads with MiXCR anew, one entry per CDR3 protein. The sample has over 700,000 distinct CDR3 sequences, around 25% seen once; the top ten hold more than 8%. Separately, the same data were catalogued under a study of T cells of mothers and their children.

Source material: blood. The receptor source for this set is a boy aged 5 to 17 in good health.

This sequence joins TRBV7-2 and TRBJ2-5; TRBD1 agrees at 11 bases. Germline trimming cut 3 bases from V and 5 bases from J; bases unmatched to any gene: 8. Per germline, CDR1 SGHTA and CDR2 FQGNSA. The CDR3 spans 16 residues. Written as DNA, the CDR3 is TGTGCCAGCAGCTTCCGGACAGGGGGCTTAAGGGAGACCCAGTACTTC. Encoded protein: CASSFRTGGLRETQYF.

The V call is TRBV12-3 or TRBV12-4, the J call TRBJ1-4; D is unresolved. V was cut by 5 bases and J by 10 bases, with 17 bases left in between. This CDR3 comprises 14 residues. The CDR3 here is CASSPPIGDGKLFF. The DNA of the CDR3 is TGTGCCAGCAGTCCACCTATTGGCGATGGAAAACTGTTTTTT.

The CDR3, as DNA: TGCAGTGCTAGTATAACCGTTCAAGAGACCCAGTACTTC. Its translation: CSASITVQETQYF. The chain links TRBV20-1 to TRBJ2-5; D gene uncertain. Germline V gene lookup returns CDR1 DFQATT and CDR2 SNEGSKA (reference sequence). The ends were cut back, 3 bases at V and 2 bases at J, with 10 bases in the middle. The CDR3 is 13 residues long.

The J gene is TRBJ2-7, the V gene TRBV12-3 or TRBV12-4; a possible D gene is TRBD2 (5 bases). This CDR3 comprises 14 residues. V lost 3 bases and J 5 bases, leaving 14 bases between the germline ends. CDR3 nucleotide sequence: TGTGCCAGCAGTTTTGCGCTAGCTGTCAACGAGCAGTACTTC. It encodes CASSFALAVNEQYF.

The rearrangement joins TRBV29-1 to TRBJ2-6, with TRBD1 identical over 7 bases. Germline V gene data show CDR1 as SQVTM and CDR2 as ANQGSEA. The CDR3 has 15 amino acids. The V gene end was trimmed by 5 bases and the J gene end by 0 bases; junction bases not matched to a gene: 4. The DNA of the CDR3 is TGCAGCGTTCGGGACAGCCTCTCTGGGGCCAACGTCCTGACTTTC. Encoded protein: CSVRDSLSGANVLTF.

The rearrangement links TRBV7-2 to TRBJ2-7; TRBD1 aligns across 7 bases. J gave up 2 bases and V 5 bases, and 12 bases lay outside the gene matches. CDR3 length: 16 amino acids. CDR1 and CDR2 (germline): SGHTA, FQGNSA. The CDR3 coding sequence is TGTGCCAGCAGCCGCGCCCAGACAGGGATTACCTACGAGCAGTACTTC. Translated: CASSRAQTGITYEQYF.

The chain has TRBV20-1 and TRBJ2-1; D ambiguous. Trimming cost V 2 bases and J 2 bases, with 13 bases left between them. Germline-derived CDR1 and CDR2 are DFQATT and SNEGSKA (reference sequence). The CDR3 consists of 15 residues. The CDR3 loop is CSARLLEPPYNEQFF. The CDR3 DNA reads as TGCAGTGCTAGACTGCTCGAACCCCCCTACAATGAGCAGTTCTTC.

This clonotype was counted a few times. The chain couples TRBV20-1 to TRBJ2-5; unclear D gene. Judging by the DNA end, TRBJ2-1 fits better; the J call may be wrong. Germline loops: CDR1 DFQATT, CDR2 SNEGSKA (reference sequence). The CDR3 totals 13 residues. This CDR3 is CSATLDLGYEQFF. CDR3 bases: TGCAGTGCTACGCTCGATTTGGGATACGAGCAGTTCTTC.

The genes are TRBV6-5 and TRBJ2-3; 8 bases are shared with TRBD2. V shed 0 bases and J 5 bases; nucleotides not matched to a gene: 4. The CDR3 has 15 residues. The V gene's germline CDR1 is MNHEY and CDR2 SVGAGI. The CDR3, as DNA: TGTGCCAGCAGTTACTCCGGCCTAGCGGGAGATACGCAGTATTTT. It encodes CASSYSGLAGDTQYF.

The V gene is TRBV7-2, the J gene TRBJ2-5, with 8 bases matching TRBD2. The CDR3 loop spans 15 amino acids. Losses at the gene ends were 3 bases for V and 7 bases for J; bases not matched to a gene: 10. Germline assignment: CDR1 SGHTA and CDR2 FQGNSA. The CDR3 loop is CASSFEGGTRPTQYF. The CDR3 DNA follows: TGTGCCAGCAGCTTTGAGGGCGGGACTAGACCGACCCAGTACTTC.

This clonotype has a handful of counts. This sequence joins TRBV20-1 and TRBJ2-5; D is unclear. This CDR3 has 14 residues. V was pared by 4 bases and J by 0 bases, with 12 bases between. The V gene's germline CDR1 is DFQATT and CDR2 SNEGSKA (reference sequence). CDR3 nucleotide sequence: TGCAGTGCTACGGATCAATGGTACCAAGAGACCCAGTACTTC. Its protein is CSATDQWYQETQYF.

This clonotype was recorded once. This CDR3 fails to terminate in the conserved phenylalanine or tryptophan, so it likely reflects a read error. The CDR3 region has the DNA TGCGCCAGCAGTTCCGGGGGGGCAGGGGAGACCCAGTACTCC. It translates to CASSSGGAGETQYS. The chain is built from TRBV5-1 and TRBJ2-5, with TRBD2 identical over 8 bases. CDR3 size: 14 residues. Trimming cost V 5 bases and J 5 bases; bases outside gene matches: 8. Per the germline V gene, CDR1 is SGHRS and CDR2 is YFSETQ.

V gene TRBV12-3 or TRBV12-4 combines with J gene TRBJ1-2; D ambiguous. V shed 2 bases and J shed 6 bases, with 10 bases lying between them. The CDR3 runs to 13 residues. The CDR3 bases are TGTGCCAGCAGTTTATCGGTGGTGGATGGCTACACCTTC. Protein product: CASSLSVVDGYTF.

The chain recombines TRBV7-2 with TRBJ2-5, with TRBD2 identical over 11 bases. The better agreement between TRBJ2-7 and the DNA end casts doubt on the J call. Germline CDR1 SGHTA, CDR2 FQGNSA. The length of the CDR3 is 15 residues. CDR3 residues: CASSGLVAGGDEQYF. The CDR3 DNA reads as TGTGCCAGCAGCGGTTTGGTAGCGGGAGGGGACGAGCAGTACTTC.

The gene calls are TRBV29-1 and TRBJ2-5; D is possibly TRBD1 (6 bases). The CDR3 sequence is 11 residues long. V lost 1 base to trimming and J lost 9 bases, with 9 bases between them. Germline CDR1 reads SQVTM; CDR2 reads ANQGSEA. CDR3 nucleotide sequence: TGCAGCGTTGAAGGGGGGCTCCCCCAGTACTTC. The encoded protein is CSVEGGLPQYF.

The V gene is TRBV6-1, the J gene TRBJ2-1; 11 bases line up with TRBD1. J lost 3 bases, V lost 3 bases, and 4 bases had no gene match. This CDR3 has 16 residues. The germline V gene encodes CDR1 MNHNS and CDR2 SASEGT. The CDR3 is CASSDSGTGGYNEQFF. CDR3 in DNA: TGTGCCAGCAGTGATTCCGGGACAGGGGGCTACAATGAGCAGTTCTTC.

This clonotype occurred a few times. The chain recombines TRBV27 with TRBJ2-5, with D possibly called TRBD1 or TRBD2 (5 bases each). This CDR3 contains 15 residues. Germline CDR1 reads MNHEY; CDR2 reads SMNVEV (reference sequence). V lost 8 bases and J lost 5, with 21 bases in between. CDR3 sequence reads: CASSEGVGRRETQYF. The CDR3 region has the DNA TGTGCCAGCTCAGAAGGGGTTGGTAGGAGGGAGACCCAGTACTTC.

V is TRBV3-1 and J is TRBJ2-1; 8 bases are shared with TRBD2. The CDR3 sequence is 18 residues long. Per germline, CDR1 LGHDT and CDR2 YNNKEL (reference sequence). V shed 4 bases and J 8 bases; nucleotides not matched to a gene: 19. The CDR3 DNA reads as TGTGCCAGCAGCCCCCAAGCATCGGCGGGGGGCTTTATCGATGAGCAGTTCTTC. Translation gives CASSPQASAGGFIDEQFF.

CDR3 nucleotide sequence: TGCAGTGCTAGATCGGCTAGCGGGAGTTATACGCAGTATTTT. It yields the protein CSARSASGSYTQYF. This chain joins TRBV20-1 and TRBJ2-3; TRBD2 agrees at 10 bases. J was trimmed by 7 bases and V by 2 bases; bases with no gene match: 6. This CDR3 spans 14 amino acids. Per germline, CDR1 DFQATT and CDR2 SNEGSKA (reference sequence).

This clonotype was detected only a few times. The chain links TRBV6-6 to TRBJ1-2; maybe TRBD1 (5 bases). CDR3 length: 14 amino acids. Germline V gene data show CDR1 as MNHNY and CDR2 as SVGAGI (reference sequence). V was pared by 5 bases and J by 4 bases, with 14 bases between. The CDR3 DNA sequence: TGTGCCAGCAGTCCGAGAGAGGGGTCCTATGGCTACACCTTC. Its translation: CASSPREGSYGYTF.